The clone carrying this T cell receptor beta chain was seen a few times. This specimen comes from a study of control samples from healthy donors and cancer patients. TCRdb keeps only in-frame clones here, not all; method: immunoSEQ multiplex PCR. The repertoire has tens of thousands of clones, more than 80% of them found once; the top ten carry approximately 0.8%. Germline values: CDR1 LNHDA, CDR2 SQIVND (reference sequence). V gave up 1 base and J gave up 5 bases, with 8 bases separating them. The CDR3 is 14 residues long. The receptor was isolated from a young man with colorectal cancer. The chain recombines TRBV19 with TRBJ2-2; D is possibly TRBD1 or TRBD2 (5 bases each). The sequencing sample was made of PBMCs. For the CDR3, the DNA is TGTGCCAGTAGTATAGGGGGGTTGACCGGGGAGCTGTTTTTT. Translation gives CASSIGGLTGELFF.